A selection of T cell receptor beta chains follows, all from one sample in a study of T-cell reconstitution after alpha-beta-depleted transplantation in children. TCRdb redid the calling of the PCR reads with MiXCR, one entry per CDR3 protein. This sample has 350,000 to 400,000 distinct CDR3 sequences, with about 20% found just once. Sequencing was performed on PBMCs from the stem cell graft donor, taken from the stem cell graft. The receptors stem from a human donor who donated a stem cell graft to a child with acute myeloid leukemia. CDR3s leave out the opening cysteine and the closing phenylalanine or tryptophan. Fields, in order: V gene, CDR3 protein.

TRBV7-9 | ASSFTTEHIGPDTQY
TRBV25-1 | ASSPLDSSNTEAF
TRBV27 | ASAIRATYEQY
TRBV4-2 | ASSPRTSGAYEQY
TRBV29-1 | SVEGRVAGENEQF
TRBV4-2 | ASSQTGQGSYEQY
TRBV20-1 | SASFSVNQPQH
TRBV7-9 | ASSYLAQETQY
TRBV12-3/TRBV12-4 | ASGLLGEQY
TRBV20-1 | SARPGQSSNEQY
TRBV28 | ASSRPSGSAYQETQY
TRBV28 | ASSPPGQPDTEAF
TRBV27 | ASSLLSPEGSGYEQY
TRBV5-6 | ASSLWRVQRDTEAF
TRBV5-1 | ASSLDGGPGDEQF
TRBV18 | ASSPRTSGSSNTGELF
TRBV5-5 | ASSYHNEQF
TRBV24-1 | ATSGPGQFQPQH
TRBV5-1 | ASNPFRDSNYGYT
TRBV6-1 | ASSETEQFEKLF
TRBV29-1 | SAGQNLYEQY
TRBV15 | ATSPGGGYNEQF
TRBV20-1 | SARHIAGDTPLEQY
TRBV9 | ASRAGTGIGNEQF
TRBV28 | ASSLITGELF
TRBV15 | ATSPRTSDYTDTQY
TRBV20-1 | SATPGTGVSDTQY
TRBV15 | ATSRDRGQGVREQY
TRBV28 | ASSGQTGTYEQY
TRBV24-1 | ATSDRAGPTGELF
TRBV29-1 | SVSLMTGQAYEQY
TRBV21-1 | ASSKGGEAQY
TRBV20-1 | SAAGTSGRGYT
TRBV12-3/TRBV12-4 | ASRGLAGGPSGTDTQY
TRBV11-1 | ASSSPGLAGVTYNEQF
TRBV15 | ATSNQGGASFSYNEQF
TRBV2 | ASSVGTYEQY
TRBV10-3 | AISPDRGYNTEAF
TRBV7-3 | ASSLMVYNEQF
TRBV12-3/TRBV12-4 | ASRGTSRTDTQY
TRBV12-3/TRBV12-4 | ASDLTGLTTDTQY
TRBV6-1 | ASTGRNTDTQY
TRBV11-1 | ASSLAGVRDVSSGANVLT
TRBV6-1 | ASSQPPPGGYEQY
TRBV20-1 | SARVGQNNNSPLH
TRBV15 | ATSWEYTQY
TRBV9 | ASSVETSGNNEQF
TRBV6-2/TRBV6-3 | ASSYTFGGIEQY
TRBV7-2 | ASSPAPGRQETQY
TRBV5-1 | ASHLTGNTEAF
TRBV5-1 | ASSILPGQTEEQY
TRBV28 | ASSPPQGWTDTQY
TRBV6-1 | ASRALQRNTIY
TRBV11-2 | ASSLGVLRLAGAYEQY